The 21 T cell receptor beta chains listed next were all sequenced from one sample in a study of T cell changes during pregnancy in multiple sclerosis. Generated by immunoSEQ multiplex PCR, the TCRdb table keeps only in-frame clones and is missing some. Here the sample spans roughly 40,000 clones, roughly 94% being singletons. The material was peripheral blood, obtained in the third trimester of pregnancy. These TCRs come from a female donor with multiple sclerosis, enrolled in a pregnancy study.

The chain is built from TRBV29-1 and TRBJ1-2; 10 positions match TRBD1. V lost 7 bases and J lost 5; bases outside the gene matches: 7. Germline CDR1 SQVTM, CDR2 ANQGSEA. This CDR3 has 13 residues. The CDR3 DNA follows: TGCAGCGCCGACAGGGGGCAAGGGTATGGCTACACCTTC. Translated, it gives CSADRGQGYGYTF.

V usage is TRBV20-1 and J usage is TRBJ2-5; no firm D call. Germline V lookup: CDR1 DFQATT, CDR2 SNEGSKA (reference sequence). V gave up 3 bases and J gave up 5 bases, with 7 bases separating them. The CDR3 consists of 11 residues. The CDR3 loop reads CSASLVETQYF. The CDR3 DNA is TGCAGTGCTAGTCTAGTGGAGACCCAGTACTTC.

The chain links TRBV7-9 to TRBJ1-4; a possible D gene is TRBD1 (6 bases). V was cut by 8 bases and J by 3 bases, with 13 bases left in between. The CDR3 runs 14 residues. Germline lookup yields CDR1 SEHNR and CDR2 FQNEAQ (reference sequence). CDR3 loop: CASRPKGANEKLFF. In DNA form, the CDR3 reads TGTGCCAGCCGACCAAAGGGGGCTAATGAAAAACTGTTTTTT.

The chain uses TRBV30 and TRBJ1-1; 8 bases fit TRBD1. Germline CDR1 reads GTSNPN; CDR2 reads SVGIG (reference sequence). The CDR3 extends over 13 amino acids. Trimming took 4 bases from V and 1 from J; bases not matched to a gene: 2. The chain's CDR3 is CAWTGTGNTEAFF. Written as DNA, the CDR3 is TGTGCCTGGACCGGGACAGGGAACACTGAAGCTTTCTTT.

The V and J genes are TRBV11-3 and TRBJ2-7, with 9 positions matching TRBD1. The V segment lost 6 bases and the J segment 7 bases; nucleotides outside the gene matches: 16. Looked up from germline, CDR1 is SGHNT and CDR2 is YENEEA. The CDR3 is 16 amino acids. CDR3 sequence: CASRSHGTGLSGEQYF. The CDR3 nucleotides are TGTGCCAGCAGATCACACGGGACAGGGTTGAGTGGAGAGCAGTACTTC. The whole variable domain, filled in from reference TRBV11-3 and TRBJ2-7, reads EAGVVQSPRYKIIEKKQPVAFWCNPISGHNTLYWYLQNLGQGPELLIRYENEEAVDDSQLPKDRFSAERLKGVDSTLKIQPAELGDSAVYLCASRSHGTGLSGEQYFGPGTRLTVT.

The CDR3 here is CASSPGIIYEQYF. CDR3 DNA: TGTGCCAGTAGCCCCGGGATAATCTACGAGCAGTACTTC. The chain employs TRBV19 and TRBJ2-7; D possibly corresponds to TRBD2 (5 bases). This CDR3 contains 13 residues. The V end was cut by 6 bases, the J end by 3 bases, with 12 bases between. CDR1 is LNHDA, CDR2 SQIVND, per germline (reference sequence).

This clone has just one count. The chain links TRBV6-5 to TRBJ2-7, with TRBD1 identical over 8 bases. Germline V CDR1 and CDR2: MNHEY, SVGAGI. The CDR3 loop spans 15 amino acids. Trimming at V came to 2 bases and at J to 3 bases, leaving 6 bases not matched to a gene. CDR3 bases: TGTGCCAGCAGTTACGCGACACAGGGGGACTACGAGCAGTACTTC. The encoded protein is CASSYATQGDYEQYF.

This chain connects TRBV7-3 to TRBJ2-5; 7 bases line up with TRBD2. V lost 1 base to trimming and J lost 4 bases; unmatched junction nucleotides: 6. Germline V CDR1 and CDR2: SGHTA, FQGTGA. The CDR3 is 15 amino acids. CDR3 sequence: CASSLNFAGVETQYF. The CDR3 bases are TGTGCCAGCAGCTTAAATTTCGCGGGAGTAGAGACCCAGTACTTC.

The CDR3 protein is CASSSQGGPLGEQYF. DNA for the CDR3: TGTGCCAGCAGCTCTCAGGGGGGTCCCCTGGGCGAGCAGTACTTC. The rearrangement uses TRBV7-3 and TRBJ2-7; a possible D gene is TRBD1 (7 bases). This CDR3 region has 15 residues. Germline CDR1 reads SGHTA; CDR2 reads FQGTGA. Trimming left V 4 bases short and J 6 bases short, with 19 bases between.

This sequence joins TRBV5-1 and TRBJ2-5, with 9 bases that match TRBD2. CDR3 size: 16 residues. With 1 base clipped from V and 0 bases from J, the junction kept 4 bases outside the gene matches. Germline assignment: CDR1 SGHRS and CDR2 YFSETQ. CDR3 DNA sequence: TGCGCCAGCAGCTTGATAAGCGGGGGGTACCAAGAGACCCAGTACTTC. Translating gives CASSLISGGYQETQYF.

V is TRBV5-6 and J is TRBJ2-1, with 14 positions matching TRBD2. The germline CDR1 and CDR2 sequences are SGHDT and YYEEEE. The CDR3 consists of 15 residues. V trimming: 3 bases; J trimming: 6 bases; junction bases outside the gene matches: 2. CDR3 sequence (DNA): TGTGCCAGCAGCTACGGACTAGCGGGAGGCAATGAGCAGTTCTTC. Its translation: CASSYGLAGGNEQFF.

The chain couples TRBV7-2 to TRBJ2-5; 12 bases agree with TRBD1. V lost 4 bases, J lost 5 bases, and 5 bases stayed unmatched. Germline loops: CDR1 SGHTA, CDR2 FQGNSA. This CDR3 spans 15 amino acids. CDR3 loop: CASSSGQGAGETQYF. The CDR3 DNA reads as TGTGCCAGCAGCTCGGGACAGGGGGCGGGTGAGACCCAGTACTTC.

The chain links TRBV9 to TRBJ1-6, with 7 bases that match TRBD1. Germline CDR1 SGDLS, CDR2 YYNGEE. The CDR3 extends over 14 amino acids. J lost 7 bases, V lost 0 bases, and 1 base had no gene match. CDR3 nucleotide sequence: TGTGCCAGCAGCGTAGAGGGACAGAATTCACCCCTCCACTTT. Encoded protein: CASSVEGQNSPLHF. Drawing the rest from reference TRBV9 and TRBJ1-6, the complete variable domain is DSGVTQTPKHLITATGQRVTLRCSPRSGDLSVYWYQQSLDQGLQFLIQYYNGEERAKGNILERFSAQQFPDLHSELNLSSLELGDSALYFCASSVEGQNSPLHFGNGTRLTVT.

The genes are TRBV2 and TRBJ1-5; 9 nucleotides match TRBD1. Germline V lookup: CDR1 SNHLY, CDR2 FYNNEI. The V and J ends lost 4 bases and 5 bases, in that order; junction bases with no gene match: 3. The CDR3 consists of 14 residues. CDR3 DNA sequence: TGTGCCAGCAGTGGGGACAGGGACTATCAGCCCCAGCATTTT. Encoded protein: CASSGDRDYQPQHF. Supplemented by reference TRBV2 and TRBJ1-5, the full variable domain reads EPEVTQTPSHQVTQMGQEVILRCVPISNHLYFYWYRQILGQKVEFLVSFYNNEISEKSEIFDDQFSVERPDGSNFTLKIRSTKLEDSAMYFCASSGDRDYQPQHFGDGTRLSIL.

The chain's CDR3 is CASGETGGGEQFF. The DNA of the CDR3 is TGTGCCAGCGGAGAGACAGGGGGCGGTGAGCAGTTCTTC. The J gene is TRBJ2-1, the V gene TRBV5-5, with 10 positions matching TRBD1. Germline V gene sequence: CDR1 SGHKS, CDR2 YYEKEE (reference sequence). This CDR3 region has 13 residues. The V gene end was trimmed by 7 bases and the J gene end by 9 bases; junction bases not matched to a gene: 7.

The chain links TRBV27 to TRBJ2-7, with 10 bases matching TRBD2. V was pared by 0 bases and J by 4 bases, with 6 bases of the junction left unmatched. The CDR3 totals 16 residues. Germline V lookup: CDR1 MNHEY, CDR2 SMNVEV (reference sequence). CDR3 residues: CASSLSGSGRNYEQYF. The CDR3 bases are TGTGCCAGCAGTTTATCAGGTAGCGGGAGGAATTACGAGCAGTACTTC.

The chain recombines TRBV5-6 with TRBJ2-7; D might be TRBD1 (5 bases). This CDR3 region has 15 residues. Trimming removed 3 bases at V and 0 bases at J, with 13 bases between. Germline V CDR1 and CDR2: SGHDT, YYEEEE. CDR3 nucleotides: TGTGCCAGCAGCTCTGACAGCAGATCCTCCTACGAGCAGTACTTC. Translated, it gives CASSSDSRSSYEQYF.

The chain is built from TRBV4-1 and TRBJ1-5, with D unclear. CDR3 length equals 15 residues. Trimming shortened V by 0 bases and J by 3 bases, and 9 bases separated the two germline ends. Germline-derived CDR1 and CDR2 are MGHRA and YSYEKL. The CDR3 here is CASSQEVGVNQPQHF. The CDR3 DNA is TGCGCCAGCAGCCAAGAGGTTGGAGTCAATCAGCCCCAGCATTTT.

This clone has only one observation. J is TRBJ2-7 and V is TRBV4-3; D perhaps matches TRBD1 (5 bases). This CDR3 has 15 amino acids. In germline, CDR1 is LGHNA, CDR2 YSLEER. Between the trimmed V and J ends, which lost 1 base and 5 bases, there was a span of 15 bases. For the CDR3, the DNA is TGCGCCAGCAGCCAAGGCCAGGGTGTAGGAGACGAGCAGTACTTC. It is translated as CASSQGQGVGDEQYF.

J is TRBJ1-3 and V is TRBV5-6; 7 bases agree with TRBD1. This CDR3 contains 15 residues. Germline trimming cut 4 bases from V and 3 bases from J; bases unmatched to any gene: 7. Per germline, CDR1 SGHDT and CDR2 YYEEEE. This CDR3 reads CASSLPRGLGNTIYF. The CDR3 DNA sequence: TGTGCCAGCAGCCTGCCGAGGGGGCTTGGAAACACCATATATTTT.

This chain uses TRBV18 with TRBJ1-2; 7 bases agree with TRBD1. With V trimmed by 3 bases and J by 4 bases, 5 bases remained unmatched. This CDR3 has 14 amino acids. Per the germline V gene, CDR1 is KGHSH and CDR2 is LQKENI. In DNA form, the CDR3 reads TGTGCCAGCTCACCTTCGGGACAGCCCTATGGCTACACCTTC. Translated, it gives CASSPSGQPYGYTF.